The clone carrying this TCR beta chain came up many times. Its antigen remains unknown. The data originate from a study of beta chain features in type 1 diabetes. Regarding the study as a whole: Still unanswered here is whether HLA type influences TCRB rearrangement.

The authors reverse transcribed all of the isolated RNA, so sequencing captured expressed TCRB transcripts. Naive, central memory and regulatory T cell samples produced a mean of approximately 4 million reads. Data came from immunoSEQ multiplex PCR; TCRdb stores just in-frame clones and leaves some out. The repertoire includes approximately 170,000 clones, just over 9% of them detected once, and 2% to 3% sits in the top ten. V lost 5 bases and J 6 bases, leaving 23 bases between the germline ends. Germline values: CDR1 SGHVS, CDR2 FNYEAQ. The CDR3 extends over 16 amino acids. Each donor gave one heparinised blood draw averaging around 120 mL. CD4+ naive, central memory, regulatory and stem cell-like memory subsets were isolated by sorting on CD45RO/CCR7/CD25/CD127/CD95/CD27.

This receptor was identified in a woman aged 18-29 years in good health. Source material: central memory CD4+ T cells from blood. V gene TRBV7-6 combines with J gene TRBJ2-7; the D gene is possibly TRBD2 (5 bases). The CDR3: CASSPAQGQLGSEQYF. CDR3 nucleotides: TGTGCCAGCAGCCCGGCCCAAGGGCAGCTGGGGAGCGAGCAGTACTTC. Combining the CDR3 with reference TRBV7-6 and TRBJ2-7 gives the whole variable domain GAGVSQSPRYKVTKRGQDVALRCDPISGHVSLYWYRQALGQGPEFLTYFNYEAQQDKSGLPNDRFSAERPEGSISTLTIQRTEQRDSAMYRCASSPAQGQLGSEQYFGPGTRLTVT.